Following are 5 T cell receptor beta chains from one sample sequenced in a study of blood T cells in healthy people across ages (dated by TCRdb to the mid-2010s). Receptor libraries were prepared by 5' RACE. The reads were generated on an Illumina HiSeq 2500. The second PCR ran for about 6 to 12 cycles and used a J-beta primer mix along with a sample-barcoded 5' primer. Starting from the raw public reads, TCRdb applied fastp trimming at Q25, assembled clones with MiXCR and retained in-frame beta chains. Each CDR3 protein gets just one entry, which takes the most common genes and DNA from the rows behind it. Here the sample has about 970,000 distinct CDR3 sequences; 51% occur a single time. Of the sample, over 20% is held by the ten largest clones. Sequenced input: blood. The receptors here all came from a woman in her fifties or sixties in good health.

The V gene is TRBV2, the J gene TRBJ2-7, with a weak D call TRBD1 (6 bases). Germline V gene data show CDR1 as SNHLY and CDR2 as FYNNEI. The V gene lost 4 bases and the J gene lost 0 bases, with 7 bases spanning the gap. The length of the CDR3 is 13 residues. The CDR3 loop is CASSGDTSYEQYF. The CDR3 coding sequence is TGTGCCAGCAGTGGGGACACCTCCTACGAGCAGTACTTC.

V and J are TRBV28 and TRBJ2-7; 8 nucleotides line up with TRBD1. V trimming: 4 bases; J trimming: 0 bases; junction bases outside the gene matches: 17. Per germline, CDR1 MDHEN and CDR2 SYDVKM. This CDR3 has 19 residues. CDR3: CASSSRTGWLYGVSYEQYF. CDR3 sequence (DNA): TGTGCCAGCAGTTCACGGACAGGGTGGCTTTACGGCGTCTCCTACGAGCAGTACTTC.

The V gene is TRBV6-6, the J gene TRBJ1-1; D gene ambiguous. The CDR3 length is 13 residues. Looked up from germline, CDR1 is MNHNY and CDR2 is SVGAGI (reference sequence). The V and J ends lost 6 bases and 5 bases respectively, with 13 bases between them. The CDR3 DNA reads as TGTGCCAGCAGCAAGGGCGGGAGGACTGAAGCTTTCTTT. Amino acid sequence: CASSKGGRTEAFF.

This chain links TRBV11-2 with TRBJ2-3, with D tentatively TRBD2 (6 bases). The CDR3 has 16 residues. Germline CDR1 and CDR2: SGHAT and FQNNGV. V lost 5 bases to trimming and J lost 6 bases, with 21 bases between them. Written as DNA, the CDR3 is TGTGCCAGCAGCCCAGGCAGAGAAGGGAGGTTTGATACGCAGTATTTT. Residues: CASSPGREGRFDTQYF.

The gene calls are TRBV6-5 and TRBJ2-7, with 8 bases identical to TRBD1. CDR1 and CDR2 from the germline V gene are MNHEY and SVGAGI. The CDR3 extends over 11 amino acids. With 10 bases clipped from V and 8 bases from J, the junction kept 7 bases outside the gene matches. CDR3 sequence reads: CATWDRNKQYF. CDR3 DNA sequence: TGTGCCACCTGGGACAGGAATAAGCAGTACTTC.